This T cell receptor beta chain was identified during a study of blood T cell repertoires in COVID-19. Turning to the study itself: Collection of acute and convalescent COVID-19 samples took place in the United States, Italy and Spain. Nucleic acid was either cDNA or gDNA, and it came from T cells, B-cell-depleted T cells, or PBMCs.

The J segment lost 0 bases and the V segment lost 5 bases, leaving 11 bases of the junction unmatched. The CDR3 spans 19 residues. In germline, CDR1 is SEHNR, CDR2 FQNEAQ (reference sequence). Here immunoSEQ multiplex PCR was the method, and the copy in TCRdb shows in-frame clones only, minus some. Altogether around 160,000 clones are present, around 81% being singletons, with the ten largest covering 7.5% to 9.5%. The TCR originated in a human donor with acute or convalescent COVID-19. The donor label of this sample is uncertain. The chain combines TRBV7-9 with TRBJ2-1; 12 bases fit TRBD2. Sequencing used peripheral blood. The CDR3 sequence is CASSPRTSGDSSSYNEQFF. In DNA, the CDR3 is TGTGCCAGCAGCCCCCGGACTAGCGGGGATTCAAGCTCCTACAATGAGCAGTTCTTC.